This is a list of T cell receptor beta chains from one sample in a study of blood T cells in healthy people across ages. TCRdb re-called the 5' RACE reads through MiXCR, storing one row per CDR3 protein. The sample lists 600,000 or so distinct CDR3 sequences, around a fifth occurring once. The material sequenced was blood. The receptors were sampled from a man between 65 and 85 years old in good health. The CDR3 runs from the conserved cysteine through the conserved F or W. D genes are given only for firm matches. Clone size is not always given. Where it is, it says once, few, many or a class for expanded clones.

j_call d_call v_call clone_size cdr3_aa cdr3_nt
TRBJ1-3 - TRBV7-9 few CASSLLSGGF TGTGCCAGCAGCTTACTTTCGGGCGGCTTT
TRBJ1-2 TRBD1 TRBV7-9 once CASSLAGGQGSYGYTF TGTGCCAGCAGCTTAGCCGGGGGACAGGGGAGCTATGGCTACACCTTC
TRBJ1-2 - TRBV28 - CASGRTDLTNYAYTF TGTGCTAGCGGCCGGACGGACTTGACTAACTATGCCTACACCTTC
TRBJ2-7 - TRBV27 - CASSLSRSHEQYF TGTGCCAGCAGTTTATCGAGGTCACACGAGCAGTACTTC
TRBJ2-2 - TRBV11-2 few CASSLEWGQLKHANTGELFF TGTGCCAGCAGCTTAGAATGGGGACAATTGAAGCACGCGAACACCGGGGAGCTGTTTTTT
TRBJ2-2 TRBD1 TRBV6-5 - CASSYTARTGVFGELFF TGTGCCAGCAGTTACACGGCTCGGACAGGGGTGTTCGGGGAGCTGTTTTTT
TRBJ2-3 - TRBV20-1 few CSAGWGDTQYF TGCAGTGCTGGTTGGGGAGATACGCAGTATTTT
TRBJ2-3 TRBD2 TRBV20-1 few CSASREANTDTQYF TGCAGTGCTAGCCGGGAGGCAAACACAGATACGCAGTATTTT
TRBJ1-1 TRBD1 TRBV3-1 few CASSQLDRGNTEAFF TGTGCCAGCAGCCAACTAGACAGGGGGAACACTGAAGCTTTCTTT
TRBJ2-5 TRBD2 TRBV29-1 few CSVEEGGRTQYF TGCAGCGTTGAAGAGGGCGGGAGGACCCAGTACTTC
TRBJ2-3 TRBD1 TRBV20-1 - CSASAGQGNTDTQYF TGCAGTGCTAGCGCCGGACAGGGGAACACAGATACGCAGTATTTT
TRBJ1-3 TRBD1 TRBV28 - CASTDPGTGGSGNTIYF TGTGCCAGCACCGACCCCGGGACAGGTGGCTCTGGAAACACCATATATTTT
TRBJ2-3 - TRBV2 few CASSGPLDTQYF TGTGCCAGCAGTGGCCCCTTAGATACGCAGTATTTT
TRBJ1-1 TRBD1 TRBV4-1 - CASSRNDRDVVAFF TGCGCCAGCAGCCGAAACGACAGGGATGTTGTAGCTTTCTTT
TRBJ2-1 TRBD2 TRBV20-1 many CSAISGSSYNEQFF TGCAGTGCTATTAGCGGGAGCTCCTACAATGAGCAGTTCTTC
TRBJ2-3 - TRBV10-3 few CAISEGSNGVDTQYF TGTGCCATCAGTGAGGGATCTAACGGGGTAGATACGCAGTATTTT
TRBJ2-7 TRBD2 TRBV20-1 - CSAQTLLAGAYEQYF TGCAGTGCTCAAACTCTCCTAGCGGGAGCCTACGAGCAGTACTTC
TRBJ2-5 - TRBV21-1 - CASSKESTSQETQYF TGTGCCAGCAGCAAAGAATCGACCAGTCAAGAGACCCAGTACTTC
TRBJ2-1 - TRBV6-5 - CASSGQTYNEQFF TGTGCCAGCTCGGGACAAACCTACAATGAGCAGTTCTTC
TRBJ1-5 - TRBV5-1 - CASSSGESNQPQHF TGCGCCAGCAGCTCAGGGGAAAGCAATCAGCCCCAGCATTTT
TRBJ1-2 TRBD1 TRBV20-1 - CSALFRGRSYGYTF TGCAGTGCTCTTTTTAGGGGGCGGTCCTATGGCTACACCTTC
TRBJ2-7 - TRBV30 - CAWSSTSYEQYF TGTGCCTGGAGTTCCACCTCCTACGAGCAGTACTTC
TRBJ2-7 TRBD2 TRBV28 few CASITGSRTSGKQYF TGTGCCAGCATTACTGGCAGCCGGACTAGCGGGAAGCAGTACTTC